Sequencing of this TCR beta chain was carried out in a study of cytomegalovirus exposure and HLA in healthy donors. Study summary: The 120 validation repertoires and the roughly 690 first-cohort repertoires shared a platform, a later analysis reported. Findings of the study overall: CMV antigen specificity was confirmed in vitro for a few CMV-associated chains.

This CDR3 has 14 residues. CDR1 is SGHRS and CDR2 is YFSETQ in the germline V gene. The trim removed 5 bases at V and 3 bases at J, leaving 5 bases unmatched. Assay: immunoSEQ multiplex PCR; the TCRdb copy retains only in-frame clones and omits some. The sample holds 100,000 to 150,000 clones, approximately 89% seen once. In this sample, this clone turned up a few times. Its antigen is still unknown. This chain links TRBV5-1 with TRBJ1-2, with 9 nucleotides matching TRBD1. This TCR was sampled from a woman aged 18-30 years in good health and CMV-seronegative. The sequencing sample was made of PBMCs. This CDR3 is CASRRDREDYGYTF. For the CDR3, the DNA is TGCGCCAGCAGACGGGACAGGGAGGACTATGGCTACACCTTC.